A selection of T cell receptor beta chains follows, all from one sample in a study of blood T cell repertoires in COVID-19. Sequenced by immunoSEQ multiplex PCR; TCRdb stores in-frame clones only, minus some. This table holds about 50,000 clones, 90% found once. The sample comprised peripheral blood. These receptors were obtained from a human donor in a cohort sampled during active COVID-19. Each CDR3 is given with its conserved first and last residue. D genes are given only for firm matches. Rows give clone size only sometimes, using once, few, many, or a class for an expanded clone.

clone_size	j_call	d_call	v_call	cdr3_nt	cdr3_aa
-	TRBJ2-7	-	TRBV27	TGTGCCAGCAGTTGGACTATGGGGAGCGAGCAGTACTTC	CASSWTMGSEQYF
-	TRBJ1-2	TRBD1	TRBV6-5	TGTGCCAGCAGTTACGACAGGGAGTGGGGTGGCTACACCTTC	CASSYDREWGGYTF
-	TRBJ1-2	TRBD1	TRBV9	TGTGCCAGCAGCGCGACGGACAGGGGAAATGGCTACACCTTC	CASSATDRGNGYTF
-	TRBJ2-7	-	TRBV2	TGTGCCAGCAGTGAAGCGCCGACTAGCTACGAGCAGTACTTC	CASSEAPTSYEQYF
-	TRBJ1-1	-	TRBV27	TGTGCCAGCAGTTTAAGAGGCGACACTGAAGCTTTCTTT	CASSLRGDTEAFF
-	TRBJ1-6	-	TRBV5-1	TGCGCCAGCAGCTTGGCAGTTAGCAATTCACCCCTCCACTTT	CASSLAVSNSPLHF
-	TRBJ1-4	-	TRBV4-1	TGCGCCAGCAGCCTTTTGAGTGCAACTAATGAAAAACTGTTTTTT	CASSLLSATNEKLFF
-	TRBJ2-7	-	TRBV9	TGTGCCAGCAGCGTAGGTAGCTTTTCCTACGAGCAGTACTTC	CASSVGSFSYEQYF
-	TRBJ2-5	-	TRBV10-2	TGCGCCAGCAAGGGGGCCGGGAGGGATTTTGCGCCCCAGTACTTC	CASKGAGRDFAPQYF
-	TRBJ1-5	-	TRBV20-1	TGCAGTGCTAGTCGGACACTAAATCAGCCCCAGCATTTT	CSASRTLNQPQHF
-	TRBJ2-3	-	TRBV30	TGTGCCTGGAGCCCGGGGGTAGATACGCAGTATTTT	CAWSPGVDTQYF
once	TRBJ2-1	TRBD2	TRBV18	TGTGCCAGCTCCCTCAGGACTAGCGGGAGCAATGAGCAGTTCTTC	CASSLRTSGSNEQFF
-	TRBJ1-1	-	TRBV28	TGTGCCAGCAGCCTTGTGGGCGGAGGCACTGAAGCTTTCTTT	CASSLVGGGTEAFF
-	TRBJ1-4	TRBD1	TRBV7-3	TGTGCCAGCAGCCAACAAGACAGGGGGAGGGAAAAACTGTTTTTT	CASSQQDRGREKLFF
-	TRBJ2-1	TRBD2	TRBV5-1	TGCGCCAGCAGCTTGGGGACTAGCTCCTACAATGAGCAGTTCTTC	CASSLGTSSYNEQFF
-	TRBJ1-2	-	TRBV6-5	TGTGCCAGCAGTTATAACGCGGGGGGCTGGGGCTACACCTTC	CASSYNAGGWGYTF
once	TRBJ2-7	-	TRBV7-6	TGTGCCAGCAGCTCCACCCTAGCTTCACGGTACGAGCAGTACTTC	CASSSTLASRYEQYF
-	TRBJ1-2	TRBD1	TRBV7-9	TGTGCCAGCAGCTTGGGACAGGTCGGCTATGGCTACACCTTC	CASSLGQVGYGYTF
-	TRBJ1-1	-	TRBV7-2	TGTGCCAGCAGCCTGGACAGGAACACTGAAGCTTTCTTT	CASSLDRNTEAFF
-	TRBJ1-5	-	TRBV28	TGTGCCAGCAGCCTCTCGGGGGGCCTTAATCAGCCCCAGCATTTT	CASSLSGGLNQPQHF
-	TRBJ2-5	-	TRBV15	TGTGCCACCAGCGACCCGACTAGAGGGGAGACCCAGTACTTC	CATSDPTRGETQYF
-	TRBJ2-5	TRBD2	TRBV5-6	TGTGCCAGCAGCTTCAAGGGTAGCGGGGCCAGGGAGACCCAGTACTTC	CASSFKGSGARETQYF
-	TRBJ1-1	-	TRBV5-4	TGTGCCAGCAGCTTGGAGCAGGGGCGAACTGAAGCTTTCTTT	CASSLEQGRTEAFF
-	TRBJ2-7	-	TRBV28	TGTGCCAGCAGTTTATTAACTACTGGGGCTTACGAGCAGTACTTC	CASSLLTTGAYEQYF
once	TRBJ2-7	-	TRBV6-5	TGTGCCAGCAGTTACGCGAGCTGGGCGGGGTCCTACGAGCAGTACTTC	CASSYASWAGSYEQYF
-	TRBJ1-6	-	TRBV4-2	TGTGCCAGCAGCCAAGGTGCCAGGGGTTCACCCCTCCACTTT	CASSQGARGSPLHF
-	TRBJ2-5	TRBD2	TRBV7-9	TGTGCCAGCAGCTTAGGCGCGGGAGGGGAAGAGACCCAGTACTTC	CASSLGAGGEETQYF
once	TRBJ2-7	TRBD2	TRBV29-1	TGCAGCGTTAGGGGGGGACTAGCATCCTACGAGCAGTACTTC	CSVRGGLASYEQYF
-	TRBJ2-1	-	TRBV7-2	TGTGCCAGCAGCTTCGGTAGCGGACCCTACAATGAGCAGTTCTTC	CASSFGSGPYNEQFF
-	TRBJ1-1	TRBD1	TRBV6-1	TGTGCCAGCAGTGAAGGGACAGGGTGGAGGACTGAAGCTTTCTTT	CASSEGTGWRTEAFF
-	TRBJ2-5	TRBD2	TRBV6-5	TGTGCCAGCAACGTAGCGGGAGGGGCGGAGACCCAGTACTTC	CASNVAGGAETQYF
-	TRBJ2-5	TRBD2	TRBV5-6	TGTGCCAGCAGCTTGGGACTAGCGGGAGCCCCCCAAGAGACCCAGTACTTC	CASSLGLAGAPQETQYF
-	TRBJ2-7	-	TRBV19	TGTGCCAGTAGTATAGGCAGGATTTCCTACGAGCAGTACTTC	CASSIGRISYEQYF
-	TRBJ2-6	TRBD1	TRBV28	TGTGCCAGCAGTCCCCCCCCCGGGACAGGTGATACTGGGGCCAACGTCCTGACTTTC	CASSPPPGTGDTGANVLTF
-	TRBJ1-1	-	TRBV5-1	TGCGCCAGCAGCTTGTTACAGGGGAACACTGAAGCTTTCTTT	CASSLLQGNTEAFF
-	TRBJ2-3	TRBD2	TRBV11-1	TGTGCCAGCAGCTTAGCCGGAGCTAGCGGGAGCACAGATACGCAGTATTTT	CASSLAGASGSTDTQYF
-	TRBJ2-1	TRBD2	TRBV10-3	TGTGCCATCAGTGGGGGGGGGACTAGCGGTTCCTACAATGAGCAGTTCTTC	CAISGGGTSGSYNEQFF
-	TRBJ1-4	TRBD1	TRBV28	TGTGCCAGCAGTTCGCTCAGGGGGACTTGGGAAAAACTGTTTTTT	CASSSLRGTWEKLFF
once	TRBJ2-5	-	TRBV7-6	TGTGCCAGCAGCTTAGGAGAGGGGAGGGAGACCCAGTACTTC	CASSLGEGRETQYF
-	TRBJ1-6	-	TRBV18	TGTGCCAGCTCACCTGGACAGCCAGGCTCACCCCTCCACTTT	CASSPGQPGSPLHF
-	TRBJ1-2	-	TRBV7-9	TGTGCCAGCAGCTTACCGGACAGCTATGGCTACACCTTC	CASSLPDSYGYTF
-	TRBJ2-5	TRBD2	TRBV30	TGTGCCTGGAGTCGGGGGGTCGGACAAGAGACCCAGTACTTC	CAWSRGVGQETQYF
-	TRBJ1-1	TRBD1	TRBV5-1	TGCGCCAGCAGTCAAACAGGGGATAGGGATGAAGCTTTCTTT	CASSQTGDRDEAFF
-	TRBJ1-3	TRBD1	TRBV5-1	TGCGCCAGCAGCTTGGTACCCAGGGGGGATGGAAACACCATATATTTT	CASSLVPRGDGNTIYF
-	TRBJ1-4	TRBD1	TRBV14	TGTGCCAGCAGCCGCGGACAGGGAGTTAATGAAAAACTGTTTTTT	CASSRGQGVNEKLFF
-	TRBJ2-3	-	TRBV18	TGTGCCAGCTCCCTAAGGGAGACAGATACGCAGTATTTT	CASSLRETDTQYF
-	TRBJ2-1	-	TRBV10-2	TGCGCCAGCAGTGAGTCCCCCAAAATATCACTAGTGCTGTCCTACAATGAGCAGTTCTTC	CASSESPKISLVLSYNEQFF
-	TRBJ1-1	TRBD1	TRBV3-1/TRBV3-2	TGTGCCAGCAGCCAAGCAGGGGGGTGGAACACTGAAGCTTTCTTT	CASSQAGGWNTEAFF
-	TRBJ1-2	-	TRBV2	TGTGCCACCACCAGCCGGGGAGGGAGCTATGGCTACACCTTC	CATTSRGGSYGYTF
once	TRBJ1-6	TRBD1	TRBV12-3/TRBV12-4	TGTGCCAGCAGTAGCGGACAGGGCACCCTCCACTTT	CASSSGQGTLHF
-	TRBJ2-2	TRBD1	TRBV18	TGTGCCAGCTCACTCCCAACAGGGGTCGGGGAGCTGTTTTTT	CASSLPTGVGELFF
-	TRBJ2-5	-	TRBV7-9	TGTGCCAGCAGCTTACTAGTCCAAGAGACCCAGTACTTC	CASSLLVQETQYF
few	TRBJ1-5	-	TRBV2	TGTGCCAGCAGACCCACTTTGAGGGAGCCGGGGCATTTT	CASRPTLREPGHF